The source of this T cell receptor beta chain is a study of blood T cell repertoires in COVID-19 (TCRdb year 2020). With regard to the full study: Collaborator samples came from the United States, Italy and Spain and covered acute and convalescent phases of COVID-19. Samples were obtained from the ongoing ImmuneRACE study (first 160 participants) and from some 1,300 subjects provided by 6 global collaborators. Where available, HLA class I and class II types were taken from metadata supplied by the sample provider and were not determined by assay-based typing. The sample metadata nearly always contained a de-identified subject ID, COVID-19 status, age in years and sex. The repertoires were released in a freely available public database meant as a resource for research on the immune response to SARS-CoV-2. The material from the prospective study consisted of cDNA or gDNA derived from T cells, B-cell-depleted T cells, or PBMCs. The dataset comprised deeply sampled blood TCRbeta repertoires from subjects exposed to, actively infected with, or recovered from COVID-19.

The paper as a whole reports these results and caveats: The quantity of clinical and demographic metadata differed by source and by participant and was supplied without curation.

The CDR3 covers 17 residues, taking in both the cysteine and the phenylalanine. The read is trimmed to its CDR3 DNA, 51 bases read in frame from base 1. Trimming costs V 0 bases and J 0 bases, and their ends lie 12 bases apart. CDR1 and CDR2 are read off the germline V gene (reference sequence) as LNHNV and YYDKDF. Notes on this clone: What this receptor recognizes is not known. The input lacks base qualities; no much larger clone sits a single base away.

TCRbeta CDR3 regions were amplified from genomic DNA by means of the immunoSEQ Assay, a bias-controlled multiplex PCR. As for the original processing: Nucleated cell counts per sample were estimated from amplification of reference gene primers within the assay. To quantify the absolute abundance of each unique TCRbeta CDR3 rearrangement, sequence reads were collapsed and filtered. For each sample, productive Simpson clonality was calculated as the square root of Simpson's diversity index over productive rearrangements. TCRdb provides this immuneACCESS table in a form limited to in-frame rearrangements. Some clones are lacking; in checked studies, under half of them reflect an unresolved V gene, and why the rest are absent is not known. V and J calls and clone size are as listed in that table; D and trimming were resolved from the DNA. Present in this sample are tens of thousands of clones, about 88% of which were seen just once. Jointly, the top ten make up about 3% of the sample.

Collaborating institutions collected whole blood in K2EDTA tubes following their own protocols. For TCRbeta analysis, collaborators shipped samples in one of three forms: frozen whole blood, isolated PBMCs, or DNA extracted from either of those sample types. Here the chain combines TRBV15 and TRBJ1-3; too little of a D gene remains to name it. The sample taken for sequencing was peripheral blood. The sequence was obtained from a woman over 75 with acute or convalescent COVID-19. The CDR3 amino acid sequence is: CATSRDLSLSSGNTIYF. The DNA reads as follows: TGTGCCACCAGCAGAGATCTGAGTCTGAGCTCTGGAAACACCATATATTTT. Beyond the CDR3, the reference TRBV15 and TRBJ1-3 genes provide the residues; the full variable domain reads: DAMVIQNPRYQVTQFGKPVTLSCSQTLNHNVMYWYQQKSSQAPKLLFHYYDKDFNNEADTPDNFQSRRPNTSFCFLDIRSPGLGDTAMYLCATSRDLSLSSGNTIYFGEGSWLTVV.